This T cell receptor beta chain was obtained from a study of cytomegalovirus exposure and HLA in healthy donors. The study ran its PCR with 60 Vbeta and 13 Jbeta primers. Sequenced by immunoSEQ multiplex PCR; TCRdb stores in-frame clones only, minus some. The sample carries 140,000 or so clones, around four fifths recorded once. This CDR3 comprises 12 residues. CDR1 and CDR2 from the germline V gene are SNHLY and FYNNEI. The ends were cut back, 8 bases at V and 3 bases at J, with 8 bases in the middle. As for this clone: Antigen: not known.

General study findings and limits: Clonal expansion, a later analysis showed, was greater in HLA-associated TCR beta chains than in equally common others. Later on, a genetic analysis was performed. It linked a missense variant in DCLRE1C with V- and J-gene trimming of TCR beta. The CMV antigen specificity of a few CMV-associated chains was confirmed through in vitro analysis.

The receptor was isolated from a boy younger than 10 in good health and CMV-seronegative. The chain recombines TRBV2 with TRBJ1-3; D unclear. Sequenced input: PBMCs. This CDR3 reads CASSGYGNTIYF. The CDR3 nucleotides are TGTGCCAGCTCGGGGTATGGAAACACCATATATTTT.